The source of this TCR beta chain is a study of blood T cell repertoires in COVID-19. Across the whole study: From the United States, Italy and Spain came samples of acute and convalescent COVID-19. Sample material is recorded as cDNA or gDNA derived from T cells, B-cell-depleted T cells, or PBMCs.

The germline V gene has CDR1 SEHNR and CDR2 FQNEAQ (reference sequence). The CDR3 extends over 14 amino acids. Between the trimmed V and J ends, which lost 1 base and 7 bases, there was a span of 11 bases. Methods used by the authors: The assay estimated nucleated cells by amplifying reference gene primers. Produced via immunoSEQ multiplex PCR; TCRdb's table is partial and in-frame only. That table supplies the V and J calls and clone size; D and trimming were determined from the DNA. Of roughly 180,000 clones in the sample, 65% to 90% were seen once. Sequenced material: peripheral blood. This TCR came from a man aged 55 to 70 with acute or convalescent COVID-19. This chain joins TRBV7-9 and TRBJ1-5; no clear D. CDR3 sequence: CASSLGGMMQPQHF. CDR3 nucleotides: TGTGCCAGCAGCTTAGGAGGCATGATGCAGCCCCAGCATTTT.